The T cell receptor beta chain under discussion was sequenced for a study of blood T cell repertoires in COVID-19. Only in-frame clones appear in the TCRdb table, and some are missing; sequencing was by immunoSEQ multiplex PCR. The table lists 150,000 to 200,000 clones, roughly nine tenths of them singletons. V lost 0 bases, J lost 6 bases, and 5 bases stayed unmatched. The CDR3 contains 17 residues. Germline V gene data show CDR1 as SGHNT and CDR2 as YYREEE (reference sequence). This receptor was obtained from a man between 60 and 70 years old with acute or convalescent COVID-19. The sequenced sample was peripheral blood. The chain uses TRBV5-4 and TRBJ2-1; 14 bases are shared with TRBD2. The CDR3 is CASSLGGLAGAGNEQFF. CDR3 coding DNA: TGTGCCAGCAGCTTGGGGGGACTAGCGGGAGCCGGCAATGAGCAGTTCTTC.